The present T cell receptor beta chain was sequenced within a study of response to subunit inactivated influenza vaccine. Trimming cost V 4 bases and J 3 bases; bases outside gene matches: 5. Germline V CDR1 and CDR2: SGHRS, YFSETQ. The CDR3 runs to 15 residues. About this clonotype: Antigen specificity is unknown.

TCRdb re-derived calls from the RT-PCR reads in MiXCR, one entry per CDR3 protein. The table has roughly 780,000 distinct CDR3 sequences, about 18% seen once. Broader study findings: The authors proposed limited new T cell recruitment per seasonal influenza vaccination.

The clonotype originates from a man aged 45-65 years who received an inactivated influenza vaccine. Material: PBMCs from blood, obtained roughly 5 days after vaccination. The chain couples TRBV5-1 to TRBJ2-2, with 8 nucleotides matching TRBD1. The CDR3 DNA reads TGCGCCAGCAGCACGGACAGGGCAGACACCGGGGAGCTGTTTTTT. It translates to CASSTDRADTGELFF.